The rows below give T cell receptor beta chains drawn from one sample of a study of memory CD8 T cells in hepatitis C reinfection. Measured with immunoSEQ multiplex PCR; TCRdb has only the in-frame clones, and not every one. The data show about 50,000 clones, about 90% seen once. Sequencing was performed on naive CD8+ T cells sorted from blood. Receptors were obtained from a man aged 18 to 30 with hepatitis C virus infection. CDR3s include the opening cysteine and the closing phenylalanine or tryptophan. D genes are given only for firm matches.

D gene | J gene | V gene | CDR3 protein | CDR3 DNA
TRBD2 | TRBJ2-3 | TRBV2 | CASSVGLAGGTDTQYF | TGTGCCAGCAGTGTCGGGCTAGCGGGAGGGACAGATACGCAGTATTTT
TRBD1 | TRBJ1-3 | TRBV4-1 | CASSHGQGLTGNTIYF | TGCGCCAGCAGCCACGGACAGGGGCTGACTGGAAACACCATATATTTT
. | TRBJ2-7 | TRBV27 | CASSLWALSSYEQYF | TGTGCCAGCAGTTTATGGGCACTGAGCTCCTACGAGCAGTACTTC
. | TRBJ2-3 | TRBV5-1 | CASSFSRGGIPSTDTQYF | TGCGCCAGCAGCTTTTCGAGGGGGGGAATACCTAGCACAGATACGCAGTATTTT
. | TRBJ1-5 | TRBV28 | CASRRGDNHQPQHF | TGTGCCAGCAGGCGGGGGGACAACCATCAGCCCCAGCATTTT
. | TRBJ2-1 | TRBV7-3 | CASRMDGSGYNEQFF | TGTGCCAGCAGAATGGACGGGAGCGGGTACAATGAGCAGTTCTTC
TRBD2 | TRBJ2-3 | TRBV28 | CASSLGREGSDTQYF | TGTGCCAGCAGCCTTGGGCGGGAGGGATCAGATACGCAGTATTTT
. | TRBJ1-2 | TRBV6-5 | CASRAQGFGYTF | TGTGCCAGCAGGGCGCAGGGCTTTGGCTACACCTTC
TRBD2 | TRBJ2-2 | TRBV27 | CASSLSGGPNTGELFF | TGTGCCAGCAGTCTCAGCGGGGGTCCTAACACCGGGGAGCTGTTTTTT
. | TRBJ2-2 | TRBV6-4 | CASSDSGGNTGELFF | TGTGCCAGCAGTGACTCCGGGGGGAACACCGGGGAGCTGTTTTTT
. | TRBJ2-2 | TRBV27 | CASSLSGTGELFF | TGTGCCAGCAGTTTAAGCGGCACCGGGGAGCTGTTTTTT